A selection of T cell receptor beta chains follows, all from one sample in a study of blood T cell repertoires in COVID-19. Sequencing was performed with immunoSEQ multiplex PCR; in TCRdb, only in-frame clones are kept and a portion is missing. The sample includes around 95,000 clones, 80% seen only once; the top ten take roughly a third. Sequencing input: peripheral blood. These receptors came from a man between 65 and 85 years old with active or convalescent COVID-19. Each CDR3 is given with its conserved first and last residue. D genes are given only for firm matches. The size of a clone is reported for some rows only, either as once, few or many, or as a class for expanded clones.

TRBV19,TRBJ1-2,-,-,CASSILEGGGYTF,TGTGCCAGTAGTATCCTAGAGGGAGGAGGCTACACCTTC
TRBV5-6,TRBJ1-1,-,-,CASSPRGAVAFF,TGTGCCAGCAGCCCACGCGGGGCTGTCGCTTTCTTT
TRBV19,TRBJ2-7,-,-,CASSMGGGYEQYF,TGTGCCAGTAGTATGGGAGGGGGGTACGAGCAGTACTTC
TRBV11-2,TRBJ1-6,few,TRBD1,CASSPQGAMYNSPLHF,TGTGCCAGCAGCCCACAGGGGGCTATGTATAATTCACCCCTCCACTTT
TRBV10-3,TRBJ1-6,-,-,CAISEKSTTNNSPLHF,TGTGCCATCAGTGAGAAGTCTACCACGAACAATTCACCCCTCCACTTT
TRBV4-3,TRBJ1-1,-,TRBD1,CASSQVPPGGTEAFF,TGCGCCAGCAGCCAAGTTCCTCCAGGGGGAACTGAAGCTTTCTTT
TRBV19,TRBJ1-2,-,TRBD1,CASTRGQGNYGYTF,TGTGCCAGTACCAGGGGACAGGGGAACTATGGCTACACCTTC
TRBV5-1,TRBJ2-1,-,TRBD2,CASSPLAGAYNEQFF,TGCGCCAGCAGCCCCTTAGCGGGGGCCTACAATGAGCAGTTCTTC
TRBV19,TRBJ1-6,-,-,CASSPQGNSPLHF,TGTGCCAGTAGTCCCCAGGGCAATTCACCCCTCCACTTT
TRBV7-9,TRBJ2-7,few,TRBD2,CASSLASGGSMQYF,TGTGCCAGCAGCTTAGCTAGCGGGGGGTCTATGCAGTACTTC
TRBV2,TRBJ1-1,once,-,CASRQQLMNTEAFF,TGTGCCAGCAGGCAACAGCTGATGAACACTGAAGCTTTCTTT
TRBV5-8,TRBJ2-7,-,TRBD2,CASSLAGTSHEQYF,TGTGCCAGCAGCTTGGCCGGGACTAGTCACGAGCAGTACTTC
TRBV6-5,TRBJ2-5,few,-,CASMFSQLQTQYF,TGTGCCAGCATGTTCTCCCAACTCCAGACCCAGTACTTC
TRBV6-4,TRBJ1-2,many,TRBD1,CASSDKETGGQTTGYTF,TGTGCCAGCAGTGACAAAGAGACAGGGGGCCAGACGACAGGCTACACCTTC
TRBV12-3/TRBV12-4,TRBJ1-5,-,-,CASSMTDHQPQHF,TGTGCCAGCAGTATGACAGATCATCAGCCCCAGCATTTT
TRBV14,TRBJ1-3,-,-,CASSQLEGSGNTIYF,TGTGCCAGCAGCCAATTGGAGGGCTCTGGAAACACCATATATTTT
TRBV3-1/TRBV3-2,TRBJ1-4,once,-,CASSQDERRGSTNEKLFF,TGTGCCAGCAGCCAAGATGAGAGGCGGGGGAGCACTAATGAAAAACTGTTTTTT
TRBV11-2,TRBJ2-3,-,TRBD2,CASSLLSSGGRGDTQYF,TGTGCCAGCAGCTTATTGTCTAGCGGGGGCCGGGGAGATACGCAGTATTTT
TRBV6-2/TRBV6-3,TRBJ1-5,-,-,CASSYGTAGSPQHF,TGTGCCAGCAGTTACGGGACGGCGGGGTCGCCCCAGCATTTT
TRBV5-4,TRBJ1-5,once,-,CASSLDGGGNQPQHF,TGTGCCAGCAGCTTGGACGGGGGAGGCAATCAGCCCCAGCATTTT
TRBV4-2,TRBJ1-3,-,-,CASSQASGIFSGNTIYF,TGTGCCAGCAGCCAAGCCTCAGGGATCTTCTCTGGAAACACCATATATTTT
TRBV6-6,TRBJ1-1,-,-,CASSYLQGRGDTEAFF,TGTGCCAGCAGTTACTTACAGGGTCGGGGGGACACTGAAGCTTTCTTT
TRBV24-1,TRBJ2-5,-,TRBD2,CATTSSGTRSVETQYF,TGTGCCACCACCTCATCCGGGACTAGGAGTGTGGAGACCCAGTACTTC
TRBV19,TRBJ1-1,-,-,CASSSQGLQNTEAFF,TGTGCCAGTAGTAGCCAGGGGCTTCAGAACACTGAAGCTTTCTTT
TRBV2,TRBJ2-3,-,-,CASSAGQSTDTQYF,TGTGCCAGCAGCGCGGGACAGTCCACAGATACGCAGTATTTT
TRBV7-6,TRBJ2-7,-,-,CASSPSGLYEQYF,TGTGCCAGCAGCCCCTCAGGGCTCTACGAGCAGTACTTC
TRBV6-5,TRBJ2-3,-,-,CASSYSARSTDTQYF,TGTGCCAGCAGTTACTCAGCTAGAAGCACAGATACGCAGTATTTT
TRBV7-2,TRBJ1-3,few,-,CASSLGENGNTIYF,TGTGCCAGCAGCTTAGGAGAAAACGGAAACACCATATATTTT
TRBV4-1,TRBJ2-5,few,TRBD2,CASSPFSGRGLETQYF,TGCGCCAGCAGCCCATTCAGCGGGAGGGGATTAGAGACCCAGTACTTC
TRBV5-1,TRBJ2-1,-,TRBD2,CASSARLAGLKNEQFF,TGCGCCAGCAGCGCGAGGCTAGCGGGATTAAAAAATGAGCAGTTCTTC
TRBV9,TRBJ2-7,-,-,CASSPPRGYEQYF,TGTGCCAGCAGCCCCCCACGAGGGTATGAGCAGTACTTC
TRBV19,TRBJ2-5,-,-,CASSIPGSQETQYF,TGTGCCAGTAGTATTCCGGGATCACAAGAGACCCAGTACTTC